This paragraph covers one TCR beta chain sequence. This sample was included in a study of blood T cell repertoires in COVID-19. Study-wide context: Material from acute and convalescent COVID-19 was sourced from the United States, Italy and Spain. The cDNA or gDNA used as material had been derived from T cells, B-cell-depleted T cells, or PBMCs.

Deletions cut 3 bases from V and 3 bases from J, with 11 bases between. CDR1 is SGHDT and CDR2 is YYEEEE in the germline V gene. CDR3 size: 14 residues. Authors' analysis steps: The authors estimated nucleated cell counts from reference gene primer amplification. Repertoires were generated with immunoSEQ multiplex PCR, while TCRdb's copy carries only in-frame clones and drops some. The V and J calls and clone size come from that table; D and trimming were worked out from the DNA. The sample records about 230,000 clones, approximately 88% being singletons. The V call is TRBV5-6, the J call TRBJ2-3; a weak D match, TRBD2 (6 bases). The TCR comes from a man in his forties with acute or convalescent COVID-19. Sequencing was done on a sample of peripheral blood. CDR3 sequence: CASSSVGGTDTQYF. CDR3 DNA sequence: TGTGCCAGCAGCTCGGTGGGGGGAACAGATACGCAGTATTTT.